A single T cell receptor beta chain is shown here with its context. The source of the sample is a study of blood T cell repertoires in COVID-19. This table comes from immunoSEQ multiplex PCR, and its TCRdb copy is limited to in-frame clones, with some not included. The sample contains about 330,000 clones, approximately 87% of which appear only once. This CDR3 spans 15 amino acids. The V and J ends lost 5 bases and 6 bases, in that order; junction bases with no gene match: 9. Germline values: CDR1 WSHSY, CDR2 SAAADI. This rearrangement joins TRBV10-2 to TRBJ1-2; 10 bases line up with TRBD1. The sequenced material came from PBMCs or T cells enriched from blood (not recorded which). The sequence derives from a woman between 25 and 40 years old who had recovered from COVID-19. CDR3 residues: CASSLRDRGSHGYTF. The CDR3 coding sequence is TGCGCCAGCAGTCTAAGGGACAGGGGATCTCATGGCTACACCTTC.